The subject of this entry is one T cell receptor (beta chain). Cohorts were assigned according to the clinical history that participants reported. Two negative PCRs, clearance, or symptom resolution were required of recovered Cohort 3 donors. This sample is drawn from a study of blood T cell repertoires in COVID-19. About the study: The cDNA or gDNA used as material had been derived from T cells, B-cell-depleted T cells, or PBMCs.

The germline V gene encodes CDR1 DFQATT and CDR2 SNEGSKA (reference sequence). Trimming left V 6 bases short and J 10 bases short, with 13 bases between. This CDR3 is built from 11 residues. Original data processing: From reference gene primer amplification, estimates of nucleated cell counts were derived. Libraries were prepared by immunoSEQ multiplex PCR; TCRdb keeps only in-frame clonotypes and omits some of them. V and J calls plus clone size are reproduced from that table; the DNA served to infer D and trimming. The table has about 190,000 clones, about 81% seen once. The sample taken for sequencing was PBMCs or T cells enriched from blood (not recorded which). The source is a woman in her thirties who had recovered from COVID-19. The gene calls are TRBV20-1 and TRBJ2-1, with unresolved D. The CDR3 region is CSASPVVEQFF. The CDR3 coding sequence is TGCAGTGCCTCCCCGGTGGTAGAGCAGTTCTTC.